What follows are 12 T cell receptor beta chains derived from one specimen sequenced in a study of T cells in Graves' hyperthyroidism and ophthalmopathy. The TCR beta CDR3 regions underwent amplification using RNA transcripts as the source. In the first-round RT-PCR of the TCR CDR3, the HTBI primer set was used. TCRdb re-called the multiplex PCR reads through MiXCR, storing one row per CDR3 protein. The sample shows roughly 740,000 distinct CDR3 sequences, roughly 15% of them seen only once. Sequences were obtained from blood. Every receptor here comes from a man younger than 35 with Graves' hyperthyroidism.

This clonotype was counted a single time. This chain links TRBV6-1 with TRBJ1-4; D is perhaps TRBD1 (6 bases). Germline CDR1 reads MNHNS; CDR2 reads SASEGT. Trimming took 4 bases from V and 2 from J, leaving 11 bases between them. CDR3 size: 15 residues. The CDR3 loop reads CASSVTGTTNEKLFF. The CDR3, as DNA: TGTGCCAGCAGTGTCACAGGGACCACTAATGAAAAACTGTTTTTT.

This clonotype was detected ten times or more. V usage is TRBV28 and J usage is TRBJ2-7; 7 bases align to TRBD1. This CDR3 contains 15 residues. Germline trimming cut 8 bases from V and 6 bases from J; bases unmatched to any gene: 16. Germline V lookup: CDR1 MDHEN, CDR2 SYDVKM. The DNA for the CDR3 is TGTGCCAGCGGCGGACAGGAGAAAAGAGGACGCGAGCAGTACTTC. Encoded protein: CASGGQEKRGREQYF.

This clonotype occurred many times. The chain has TRBV18 and TRBJ1-2; TRBD1 matches at 8 bases. Trimming removed 1 base from V and 0 bases from J; junction bases left unmatched: 7. CDR3 length: 17 amino acids. The germline V gene has CDR1 KGHSH and CDR2 LQKENI. The CDR3 nucleotides read TGTGCCAGCTCACCACGGGGACAGGAGGCGGCTAACTATGGCTACACCTTC. Translating it yields CASSPRGQEAANYGYTF. The whole variable domain, remainder taken from reference TRBV18 and TRBJ1-2, is NAGVMQNPRHLVRRRGQEARLRCSPMKGHSHVYWYRQLPEEGLKFMVYLQKENIIDESGMPKERFSAEFPKEGPSILRIQQVVRGDSAAYFCASSPRGQEAANYGYTFGSGTRLTVV.

This clonotype was recorded many times. This rearrangement joins TRBV6-5 to TRBJ1-1, with D unclear. The V end was cut by 3 bases, the J end by 2 bases, with 10 bases between. The CDR3 is 14 residues long. Germline CDR1 is MNHEY and CDR2 is SVGAGI. This chain's CDR3 is CASSYGLINTEAFF. CDR3 in DNA: TGTGCCAGCAGTTATGGCCTTATCAACACTGAAGCTTTCTTT.

The V call is TRBV2, the J call TRBJ2-2, with 9 bases matching TRBD1. The CDR3 is 15 amino acids. Germline lookup yields CDR1 SNHLY and CDR2 FYNNEI. V trimming: 4 bases; J trimming: 6 bases; junction bases outside the gene matches: 6. CDR3 region: CASSVGQGKAGELFF. DNA for the CDR3: TGTGCCAGCAGTGTAGGACAGGGGAAGGCCGGGGAGCTGTTTTTT.

This clonotype was found many times. The chain joins TRBV12-3 or TRBV12-4 to TRBJ1-2; TRBD1 matches 7 bases. J was trimmed by 3 bases and V by 1 base; bases with no gene match: 5. CDR3 length: 15 amino acids. The CDR3 here is CASSLDRGAYYGYTF. The CDR3 bases are TGTGCCAGCAGTTTAGACAGGGGAGCGTACTATGGCTACACCTTC.

This clonotype has at least ten counts. The chain combines TRBV12-3 or TRBV12-4 with TRBJ2-3; D remains ambiguous. V was clipped by 8 bases and J by 6 bases, with 18 bases between them. The CDR3 is 14 amino acids. DNA of the CDR3: TGTGCCAGCCTTCGACTCACCTGGTTGGATACGCAGTATTTT. Its protein product is CASLRLTWLDTQYF.

The chain links TRBV18 to TRBJ2-7; 10 bases fit TRBD1. V was pared by 5 bases and J by 5 bases, with 6 bases of the junction left unmatched. This CDR3 is built from 14 residues. Germline CDR1 is KGHSH and CDR2 is LQKENI. For the CDR3, the DNA is TGTGCCAGCTCATCTGGGACAGGGGCACACGAGCAGTACTTC. Encoded protein: CASSSGTGAHEQYF.

This clonotype was observed many times. The chain has TRBV3-1 and TRBJ2-2, with D unresolved. CDR3 length: 12 amino acids. CDR1 LGHDT and CDR2 YNNKEL come from the germline V gene (reference sequence). The V end lost 2 bases, the J end lost 4 bases, and 2 bases lay between the germline ends. The CDR3 DNA reads as TGTGCCAGCAGCCAACTCACCGGGGAGCTGTTTTTT. This translates into CASSQLTGELFF.

This clonotype showed up many times. The V gene is TRBV4-3, the J gene TRBJ1-2; no clear D. Germline V gene lookup returns CDR1 LGHNA and CDR2 YSLEER. The CDR3 spans 12 residues. The V end lost 0 bases, the J end lost 5 bases, and 4 bases lay between the germline ends. The chain's CDR3 is CASSQDYYGYTF. CDR3 nucleotide sequence: TGCGCCAGCAGCCAAGACTATTATGGCTACACCTTC.

The chain carries TRBV5-6 and TRBJ1-2, with D unclear. Germline-derived CDR1 and CDR2 are SGHDT and YYEEEE. This CDR3 is 16 amino acids long. The V gene lost 0 bases and the J gene lost 4 bases, with 16 bases spanning the gap. As DNA, the CDR3 is TGTGCCAGCAGCTTGGCCGCTGGCCTCGCTGCCTATGGCTACACCTTC. Amino acid sequence: CASSLAAGLAAYGYTF.

This clonotype was recorded a few times. The chain links TRBV7-3 to TRBJ2-1; 10 bases match TRBD2. CDR3 size: 16 residues. The ends lost 5 bases at V and 5 bases at J; junction bases unmatched: 9. Germline CDR1 SGHTA, CDR2 FQGTGA. The CDR3 spells CASSPIPGLANNEQFF. The CDR3 coding sequence is TGTGCCAGCAGCCCCATCCCGGGACTAGCGAACAATGAGCAGTTCTTC.